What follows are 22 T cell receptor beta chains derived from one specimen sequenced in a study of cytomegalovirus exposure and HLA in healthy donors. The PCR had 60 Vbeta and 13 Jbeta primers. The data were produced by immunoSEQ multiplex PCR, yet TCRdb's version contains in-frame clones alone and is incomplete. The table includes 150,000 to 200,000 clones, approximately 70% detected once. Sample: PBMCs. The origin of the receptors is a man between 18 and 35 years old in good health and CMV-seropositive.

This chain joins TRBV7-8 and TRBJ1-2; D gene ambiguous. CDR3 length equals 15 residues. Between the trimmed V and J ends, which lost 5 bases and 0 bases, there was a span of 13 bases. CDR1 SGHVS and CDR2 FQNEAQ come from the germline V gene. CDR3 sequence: CASSTTRWANYGYTF. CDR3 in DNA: TGTGCCAGCAGCACTACGAGGTGGGCTAACTATGGCTACACCTTC.

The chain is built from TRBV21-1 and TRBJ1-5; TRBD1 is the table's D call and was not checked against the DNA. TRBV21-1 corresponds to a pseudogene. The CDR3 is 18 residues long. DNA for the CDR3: TGTGCCAGCAGCAAGGCGGACAGGGTAAGAGGGAGCAATCAGCCCCAGCATTTT. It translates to CASSKADRVRGSNQPQHF.

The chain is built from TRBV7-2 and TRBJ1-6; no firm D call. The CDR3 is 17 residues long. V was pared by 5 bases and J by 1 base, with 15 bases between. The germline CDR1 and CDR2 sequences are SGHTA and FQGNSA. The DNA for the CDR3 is TGTGCCAGCAGCCCCTCCGGTGCGGGGTCCTATAATTCACCCCTCCACTTT. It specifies CASSPSGAGSYNSPLHF.

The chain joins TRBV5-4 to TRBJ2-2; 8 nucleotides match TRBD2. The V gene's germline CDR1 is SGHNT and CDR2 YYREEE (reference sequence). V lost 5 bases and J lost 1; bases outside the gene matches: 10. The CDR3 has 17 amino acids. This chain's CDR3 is CASRYLAGGGNTGELFF. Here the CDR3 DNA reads TGTGCCAGCAGATATCTTGCCGGGGGGGGGAACACCGGGGAGCTGTTTTTT.

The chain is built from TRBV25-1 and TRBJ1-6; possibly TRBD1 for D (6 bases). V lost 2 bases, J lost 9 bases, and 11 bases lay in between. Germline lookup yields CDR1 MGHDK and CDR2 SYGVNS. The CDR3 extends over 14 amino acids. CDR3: CASSEGDIFSPLHF. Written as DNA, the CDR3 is TGTGCCAGCAGTGAAGGGGACATCTTTTCACCCCTCCACTTT.

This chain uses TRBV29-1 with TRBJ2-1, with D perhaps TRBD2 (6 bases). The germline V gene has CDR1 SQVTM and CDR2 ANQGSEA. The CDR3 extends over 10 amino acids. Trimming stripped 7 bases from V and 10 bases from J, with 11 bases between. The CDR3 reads CSGGLSEQFF. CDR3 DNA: TGCAGCGGGGGACTTTCCGAGCAGTTCTTC.

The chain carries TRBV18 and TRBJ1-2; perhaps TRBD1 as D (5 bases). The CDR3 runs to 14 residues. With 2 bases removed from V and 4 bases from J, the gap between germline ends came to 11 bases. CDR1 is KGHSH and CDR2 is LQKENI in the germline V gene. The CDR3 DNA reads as TGTGCCAGCTCACCAACACAGGAGACCTATGGCTACACCTTC. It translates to CASSPTQETYGYTF.

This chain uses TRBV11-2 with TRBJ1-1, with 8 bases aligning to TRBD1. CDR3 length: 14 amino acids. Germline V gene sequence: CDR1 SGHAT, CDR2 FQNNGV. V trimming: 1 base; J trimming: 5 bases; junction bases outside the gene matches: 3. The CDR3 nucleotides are TGTGCCAGCAGCTTAGGGCAGGGGGCAACTGAAGCTTTCTTT. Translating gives CASSLGQGATEAFF.

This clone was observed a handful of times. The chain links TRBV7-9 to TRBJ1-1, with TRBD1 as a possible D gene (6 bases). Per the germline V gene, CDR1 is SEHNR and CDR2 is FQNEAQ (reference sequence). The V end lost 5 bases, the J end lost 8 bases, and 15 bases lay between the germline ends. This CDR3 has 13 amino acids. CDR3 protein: CASSAGTNVEAFF. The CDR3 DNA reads TGTGCCAGCAGCGCCGGGACAAACGTCGAAGCTTTCTTT.

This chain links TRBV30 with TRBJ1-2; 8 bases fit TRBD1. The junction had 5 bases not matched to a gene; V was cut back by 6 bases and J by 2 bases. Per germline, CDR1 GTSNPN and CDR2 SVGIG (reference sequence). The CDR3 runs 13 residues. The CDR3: CACLRQGNYGYTF. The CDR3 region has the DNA TGTGCCTGCCTAAGACAGGGGAACTATGGCTACACCTTC.

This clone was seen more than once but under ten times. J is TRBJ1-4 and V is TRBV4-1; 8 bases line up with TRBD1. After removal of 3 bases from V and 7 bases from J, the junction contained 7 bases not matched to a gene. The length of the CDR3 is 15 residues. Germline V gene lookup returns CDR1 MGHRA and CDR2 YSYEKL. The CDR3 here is CASSQTGVESEKLFF. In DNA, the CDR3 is TGCGCCAGCAGCCAGACAGGGGTGGAGAGTGAAAAACTGTTTTTT.

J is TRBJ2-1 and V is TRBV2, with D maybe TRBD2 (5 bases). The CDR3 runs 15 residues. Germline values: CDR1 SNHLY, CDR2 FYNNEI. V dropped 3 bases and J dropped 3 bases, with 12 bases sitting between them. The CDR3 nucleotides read TGTGCCAGCAGTGACGCCCTGGGGAGCTACAATGAGCAGTTCTTC. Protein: CASSDALGSYNEQFF.

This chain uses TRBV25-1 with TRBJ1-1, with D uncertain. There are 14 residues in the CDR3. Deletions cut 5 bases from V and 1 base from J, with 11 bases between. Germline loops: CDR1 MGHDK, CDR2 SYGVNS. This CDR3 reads CASSNWAGNTEAFF. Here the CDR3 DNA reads TGTGCCAGCAGTAATTGGGCCGGGAACACTGAAGCTTTCTTT.

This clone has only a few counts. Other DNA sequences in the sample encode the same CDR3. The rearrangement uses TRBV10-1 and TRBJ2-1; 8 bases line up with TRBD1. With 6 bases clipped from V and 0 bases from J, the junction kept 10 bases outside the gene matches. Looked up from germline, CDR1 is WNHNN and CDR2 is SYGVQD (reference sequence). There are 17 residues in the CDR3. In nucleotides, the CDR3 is TGCGCCAGCAGCTCTGGACAGGGAGAGTCCTCCTACAATGAGCAGTTCTTC. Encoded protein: CASSSGQGESSYNEQFF.

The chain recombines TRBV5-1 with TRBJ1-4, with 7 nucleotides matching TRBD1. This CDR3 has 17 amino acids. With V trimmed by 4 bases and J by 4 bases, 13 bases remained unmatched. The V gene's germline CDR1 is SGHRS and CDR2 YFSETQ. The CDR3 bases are TGCGCCAGCAGCCCGGGGATCGGAGGGGGCGTTAATGAAAAACTGTTTTTT. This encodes CASSPGIGGGVNEKLFF.

CDR3 in amino acids: CASSRTLTGGNEQYV. In DNA, the CDR3 is TGTGCCAGCAGTCGGACGTTGACAGGGGGCAACGAGCAGTACGTC. V is TRBV28 and J is TRBJ2-7, with 10 bases lining up with TRBD1. This CDR3 is built from 15 residues. The germline CDR1 and CDR2 sequences are MDHEN and SYDVKM. V trimming: 5 bases; J trimming: 5 bases; junction bases outside the gene matches: 9.

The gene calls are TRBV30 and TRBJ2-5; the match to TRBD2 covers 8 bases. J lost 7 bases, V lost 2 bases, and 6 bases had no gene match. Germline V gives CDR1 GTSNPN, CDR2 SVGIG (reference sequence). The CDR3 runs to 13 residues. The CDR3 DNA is TGTGCCTGGAGTCGCGGGGGGAAAGGGACCCAGTACTTC. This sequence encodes CAWSRGGKGTQYF.

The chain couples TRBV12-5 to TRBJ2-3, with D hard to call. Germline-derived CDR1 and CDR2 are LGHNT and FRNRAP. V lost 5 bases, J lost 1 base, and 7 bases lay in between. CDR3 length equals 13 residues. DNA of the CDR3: TGTGCTAGTGGTCCGCCAGGCACAGATACGCAGTATTTT. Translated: CASGPPGTDTQYF.

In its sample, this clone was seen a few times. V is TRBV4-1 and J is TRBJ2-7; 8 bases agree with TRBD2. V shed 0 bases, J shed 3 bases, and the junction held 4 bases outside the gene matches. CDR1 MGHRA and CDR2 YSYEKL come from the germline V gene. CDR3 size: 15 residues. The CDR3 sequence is CASSQDRSGSYEQYV. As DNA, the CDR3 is TGCGCCAGCAGCCAAGACAGAAGCGGGAGCTACGAGCAGTACGTC.

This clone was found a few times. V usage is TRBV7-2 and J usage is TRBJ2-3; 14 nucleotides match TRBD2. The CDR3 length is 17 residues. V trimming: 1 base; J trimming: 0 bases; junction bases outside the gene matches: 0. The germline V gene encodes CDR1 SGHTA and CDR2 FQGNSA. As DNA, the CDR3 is TGTGCCAGCAGCTTAGGACTAGCGGGAGGGAGCACAGATACGCAGTATTTT. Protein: CASSLGLAGGSTDTQYF.

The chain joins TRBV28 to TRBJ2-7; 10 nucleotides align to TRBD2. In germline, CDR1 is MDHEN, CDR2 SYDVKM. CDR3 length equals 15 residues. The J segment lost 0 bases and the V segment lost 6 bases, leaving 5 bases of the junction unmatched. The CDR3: CASRAGGPSSYEQYV. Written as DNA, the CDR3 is TGTGCCAGCAGAGCGGGGGGGCCAAGCTCCTACGAGCAGTACGTC.

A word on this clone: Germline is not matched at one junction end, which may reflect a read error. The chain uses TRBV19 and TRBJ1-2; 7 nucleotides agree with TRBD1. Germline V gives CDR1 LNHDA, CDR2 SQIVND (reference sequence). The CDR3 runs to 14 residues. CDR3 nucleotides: TGTGCCAGTATTCGGACAGGCGCCGGAAATGGCTACACTTTC. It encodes CASIRTGAGNGYTF.